This TCR beta chain was identified in a study of T cell therapy after organ transplantation. Turning to the study itself: 20 to 29 weeks after therapy completion, long-term post-therapy blood was collected. The study, taken as a whole, reports: Reconstitution after therapy seemingly combined transferred and product-undetected endogenous clonotypes. Effects of concurrent antirejection and antiviral medications were not evaluable. In nonresponders, large pretherapy expansions changed minimally after therapy.

The data were produced by immunoSEQ multiplex PCR, yet TCRdb's version contains in-frame clones alone and is incomplete. This table has roughly 20,000 clones, roughly 84% appearing once. This sample's time point: 20-29 weeks after completion of therapy. The V gene's germline CDR1 is LNHDA and CDR2 SQIVND (reference sequence). CDR3 length: 16 residues. V lost 4 bases and J lost 12; bases outside the gene matches: 13. Comment on this clone: Its target is not known.

This TCR derives from a human patient who had received a solid organ transplant and had CMV disease. T cells may partly derive from the graft donor. Here the sequenced sample was CD8+ T cells from blood, taken after autologous CMV-specific T cell therapy. The V call is TRBV19, the J call TRBJ2-1; 12 bases align to TRBD2. In DNA form, the CDR3 reads TGTGCCAGTAGTACAGTAGGCCTAGCGGGGGGGCCTGGGCAGTTCTTC. It codes for CASSTVGLAGGPGQFF.